This TCR beta chain was sequenced during a study of long-term antiretroviral therapy in people with HIV. Notes on the study in general: Blood was collected between about 2004 and 2017, possibly under older ART regimens.

Regarding this clone: Its antigen is as yet unknown.

The assay, immunoSEQ v3.0, was run at survey level. Assay: immunoSEQ multiplex PCR; the TCRdb copy retains only in-frame clones and omits some. The sample shows 20,000 to 25,000 clones, around 81% of them seen only once. This CDR3 comprises 13 residues. The sample consisted of unsorted PBMCs, taken 1.5 years after starting antiretroviral therapy. The chain uses TRBV21-1 and TRBJ2-2; the table's D call of TRBD1 was not tested on the DNA. TRBV21-1 is noted as a pseudogene. The receptor was isolated from a man under 40 with HIV. The CDR3 loop is CASTQHGRGELFF. Here the CDR3 DNA reads TGTGCCAGCACCCAGCATGGGCGCGGGGAGCTGTTTTTT.